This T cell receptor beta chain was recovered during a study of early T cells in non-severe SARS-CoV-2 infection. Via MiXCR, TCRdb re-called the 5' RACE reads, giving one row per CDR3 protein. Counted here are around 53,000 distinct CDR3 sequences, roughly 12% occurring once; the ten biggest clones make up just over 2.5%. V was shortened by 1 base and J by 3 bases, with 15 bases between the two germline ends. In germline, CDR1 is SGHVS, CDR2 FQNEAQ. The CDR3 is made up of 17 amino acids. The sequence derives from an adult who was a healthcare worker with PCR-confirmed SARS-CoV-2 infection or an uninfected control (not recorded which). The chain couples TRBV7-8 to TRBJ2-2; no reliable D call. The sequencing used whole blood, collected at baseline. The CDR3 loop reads CASSLGFRSGYTGELFF. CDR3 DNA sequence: TGTGCCAGCAGCTTAGGGTTCAGGAGTGGGTACACCGGGGAGCTGTTTTTT.